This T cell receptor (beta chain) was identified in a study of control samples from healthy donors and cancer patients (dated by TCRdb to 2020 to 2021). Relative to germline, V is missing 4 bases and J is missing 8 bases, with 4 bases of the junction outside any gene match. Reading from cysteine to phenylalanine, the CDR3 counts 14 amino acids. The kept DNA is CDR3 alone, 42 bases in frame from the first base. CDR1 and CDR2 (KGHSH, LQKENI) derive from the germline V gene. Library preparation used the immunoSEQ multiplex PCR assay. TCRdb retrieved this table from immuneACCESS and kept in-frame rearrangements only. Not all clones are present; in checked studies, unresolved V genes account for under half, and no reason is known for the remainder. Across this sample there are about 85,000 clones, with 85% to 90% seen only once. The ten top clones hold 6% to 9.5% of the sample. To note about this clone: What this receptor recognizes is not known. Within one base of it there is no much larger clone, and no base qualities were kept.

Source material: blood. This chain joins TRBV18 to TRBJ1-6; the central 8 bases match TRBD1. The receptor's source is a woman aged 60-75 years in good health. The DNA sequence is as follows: TGTGCCAGCTCACAGACAGGGGCGGATTCACCCCTCCACTTT. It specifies CASSQTGADSPLHF.